Described below is a single T cell receptor (beta chain) sequence and its context. What it binds is not known. Here immunoSEQ multiplex PCR was the method, and the copy in TCRdb shows in-frame clones only, minus some. The sample contains a few hundred thousand clones, around 87% of which appear only once. Germline lookup yields CDR1 DFQATT and CDR2 SNEGSKA (reference sequence). V was cut by 3 bases and J by 7 bases, with 6 bases left in between. This CDR3 has 11 amino acids. The data were obtained in a study of Ad26.COV2.S vaccination and SARS-CoV-2 variants. Findings and limits, study-wide: Spike-specific TCR breadth was greater after Ad26.COV2.S than placebo. People who got the vaccine or the placebo had similar non-spike TCR breadth.

The treatment was: 15 to 20 received Ad26.COV2.S at low or high dose, single or two shots; several received placebo; per-sample allocation not given. After the first vaccine or placebo injection, samples were drawn on day 63. V gene TRBV20-1 combines with J gene TRBJ1-4; D gene uncertain. The origin of this receptor is a person aged 18-65 years who received the Ad26.COV2.S COVID-19 vaccine or a placebo. The sequencing here drew on peripheral blood, taken in a trial of Ad26.COV2.S vaccine versus placebo. The CDR3, as DNA: TGCAGTGCTAGGGTAACTGAAAAACTGTTTTTT. The encoded protein is CSARVTEKLFF.